A single sample gave rise to the 29 T cell receptor beta chains below, sequenced in a study of blood T cells in healthy people across ages. A second about 6 to 12 cycle PCR used barcoded and J-beta primers. TCRdb re-derived calls from the 5' RACE reads in MiXCR, one entry per CDR3 protein. The sample includes about 1.1 million distinct CDR3 sequences, approximately 38% of them seen just once. Sequenced input: blood. These receptors came from a man aged 18 to 35 in good health.

Only a few counts were recorded for this clonotype. V usage is TRBV5-5 and J usage is TRBJ1-2; no definite D call. V gave up 4 bases and J gave up 0 bases, with 13 bases separating them. Germline V lookup: CDR1 SGHKS, CDR2 YYEKEE (reference sequence). This CDR3 is built from 15 residues. CDR3: CASSPGGVSNYGYTF. CDR3 nucleotides: TGTGCCAGCAGCCCCGGTGGGGTTTCTAACTATGGCTACACCTTC.

Of note for this clonotype: One junction end disagrees with the germline gene, perhaps due to a read error. The J gene is TRBJ1-1, the V gene TRBV4-3, with D perhaps TRBD1 (5 bases). Germline CDR1 is LGHNA and CDR2 is YSLEER. The CDR3 loop spans 16 amino acids. CDR3: CASSQGAAGKNGEAFF. The CDR3 nucleotides read TGCGCCAGCAGTCAAGGGGCCGCAGGGAAGAACGGTGAAGCTTTCTTT.

The CDR3 here is CASSSRQGAFLNEQYF. In DNA form, the CDR3 reads TGTGCCAGCAGCTCCAGACAGGGAGCTTTTTTGAACGAGCAGTACTTC. The V call is TRBV13, the J call TRBJ2-5; TRBD1 aligns across 7 bases. The J call is doubtful: the DNA matches TRBJ2-7 better. Germline V gives CDR1 PRHDT, CDR2 FYEKMQ (reference sequence). The CDR3 covers 16 residues.

In this sample, this clonotype turned up a few times. The rearrangement uses TRBV3-1 and TRBJ2-7; D possibly corresponds to TRBD1 (6 bases). There are 13 residues in the CDR3. Trimming removed 3 bases from V and 2 bases from J, with 8 bases in between. Germline V gene sequence: CDR1 LGHDT, CDR2 YNNKEL (reference sequence). The CDR3 loop is CASSHRGTYEQYF. The CDR3 nucleotides are TGTGCCAGCAGCCACAGGGGAACCTACGAGCAGTACTTC.

This clonotype was detected only a few times. V is TRBV4-2 and J is TRBJ2-1; 7 bases are shared with TRBD2. The junction had 13 bases not matched to a gene; V was cut back by 1 base and J by 4 bases. The CDR3 has 18 amino acids. The germline gives CDR1 LGHNA, CDR2 YNFKEQ. As DNA, the CDR3 is TGTGCCAGCAGCCAAGCCTCGTACCCGGCGGGGGATTACAATGAGCAGTTCTTC. It is translated as CASSQASYPAGDYNEQFF.

This chain connects TRBV7-2 to TRBJ1-5; D not resolved. V shed 5 bases and J shed 10 bases, with 15 bases lying between them. Per germline, CDR1 SGHTA and CDR2 FQGNSA. This CDR3 has 13 amino acids. CDR3 DNA: TGTGCCAGCAGCCCGGGCCGAGCAGAACCCCAGCATTTT. Its protein product is CASSPGRAEPQHF.

The chain couples TRBV20-1 to TRBJ2-1; TRBD2 matches at 10 bases. The end of the DNA is better explained by TRBJ2-7, so the J call may be wrong. CDR3 size: 14 residues. The germline gives CDR1 DFQATT, CDR2 SNEGSKA (reference sequence). The CDR3: CSAGGLAEYNEQYF. The CDR3 DNA reads as TGCAGTGCTGGAGGACTAGCGGAGTACAATGAGCAGTACTTC.

The chain links TRBV20-1 to TRBJ1-4; D is unclear. Germline V lookup: CDR1 DFQATT, CDR2 SNEGSKA (reference sequence). With 0 bases removed from V and 0 bases from J, the gap between germline ends came to 8 bases. The CDR3 covers 15 residues. CDR3 coding DNA: TGCAGTGCTAGAGATTGGTCACCAACTAATGAAAAACTGTTTTTT. Encoded protein: CSARDWSPTNEKLFF.

This chain joins TRBV27 and TRBJ1-1; TRBD1 is a possible D gene (6 bases). Germline CDR1 reads MNHEY; CDR2 reads SMNVEV (reference sequence). V was cut by 4 bases and J by 3 bases, with 9 bases left in between. The CDR3 covers 13 residues. The CDR3 sequence is CASSSRQDTEAFF. CDR3 sequence (DNA): TGTGCCAGCAGTTCAAGACAGGACACTGAAGCTTTCTTT.

This clonotype was observed a few times. The chain uses TRBV6-5 and TRBJ1-1; D remains unclear. The CDR3 consists of 14 residues. The germline V and J ends were trimmed by 3 bases and 1 base, with 9 bases remaining between them. Germline CDR1 MNHEY, CDR2 SVGAGI. CDR3 sequence reads: CASSYRARNTEAFF. CDR3 DNA sequence: TGTGCCAGCAGTTATAGGGCCAGGAACACTGAAGCTTTCTTT.

As DNA, the CDR3 is TGCAGTGCTAGAAGGGGGGCCTTCTCTGAGCAGTTCTTC. It yields the protein CSARRGAFSEQFF. The V call is TRBV20-1, the J call TRBJ2-1; the D gene could be TRBD1 or TRBD2 (6 bases each). In germline, CDR1 is DFQATT, CDR2 SNEGSKA (reference sequence). The CDR3 covers 13 residues. Deletions cut 2 bases from V and 9 bases from J, with 14 bases between.

This clonotype was seen ten or more times. The rearrangement links TRBV4-3 to TRBJ2-1, with 7 bases lining up with TRBD1. The CDR3 covers 16 residues. Germline assignment: CDR1 LGHNA and CDR2 YSLEER. Unmatched junction bases numbered 7, after V lost 3 bases and J lost 2 bases. The CDR3: CASSHSPGTAYNEQFF. CDR3 nucleotide sequence: TGCGCCAGCAGCCATTCACCCGGGACAGCCTACAATGAGCAGTTCTTC.

The chain joins TRBV4-3 to TRBJ2-3, with D unresolved. Germline V gives CDR1 LGHNA, CDR2 YSLEER. This CDR3 comprises 17 residues. Trimming pared 2 bases from V and 2 bases from J, leaving 17 bases between. The CDR3 nucleotides are TGCGCCAGCAGCCAACAAGAAGGCTTTTTTTTCACAGATACGCAGTATTTT. This translates into CASSQQEGFFFTDTQYF.

This clonotype has only a few counts. The junction departs from germline at one end; a sequencing error may be responsible. This chain links TRBV7-7 with TRBJ2-1; tentative D call: TRBD1 (6 bases). Looked up from germline, CDR1 is SSHAT and CDR2 is FNYEAQ (reference sequence). The CDR3 is 14 residues long. DNA for the CDR3: TGTGCTAGCAGCTTTTCACAGGGTACAGGCGAGCAGTTCTTC. This encodes CASSFSQGTGEQFF.

This clonotype was detected many times. The gene calls are TRBV5-1 and TRBJ1-2, with D uncertain. The ends were cut back, 0 bases at V and 0 bases at J, with 9 bases in the middle. The CDR3 covers 15 residues. CDR1 and CDR2 (germline): SGHRS, YFSETQ. CDR3 nucleotides: TGCGCCAGCAGCTTGGCTCGAGGATCTAACTATGGCTACACCTTC. It specifies CASSLARGSNYGYTF.

This clonotype was seen more than once but under ten times. The rearrangement joins TRBV5-5 to TRBJ1-2; 7 positions match TRBD1. V shed 3 bases, J shed 4 bases, and the junction held 6 bases outside the gene matches. CDR3 length: 14 residues. CDR1 is SGHKS, CDR2 YYEKEE, per germline (reference sequence). The CDR3 nucleotides are TGTGCCAGCAGCTGGGACAGCAACGTCTATGGCTACACCTTC. Protein product: CASSWDSNVYGYTF.

J is TRBJ2-5 and V is TRBV29-1; D not resolved. The germline V gene has CDR1 SQVTM and CDR2 ANQGSEA. The CDR3 runs to 10 residues. With 3 bases removed from V and 13 bases from J, the gap between germline ends came to 12 bases. Here the CDR3 reads CSVDQDPPYF. CDR3 nucleotides: TGCAGCGTTGACCAGGATCCCCCGTACTTC.

The chain joins TRBV4-3 to TRBJ1-1; 8 bases agree with TRBD1. The CDR3 consists of 14 residues. After removal of 4 bases from V and 10 bases from J, the junction contained 11 bases not matched to a gene. Per the germline V gene, CDR1 is LGHNA and CDR2 is YSLEER. CDR3 loop: CASSRDRGRVRAFF. CDR3 sequence (DNA): TGCGCCAGCAGCCGAGACAGGGGAAGGGTGAGAGCTTTCTTT.

The rearrangement links TRBV4-1 to TRBJ2-5; perhaps TRBD2 as D (6 bases). CDR1 MGHRA and CDR2 YSYEKL come from the germline V gene. V was clipped by 1 base and J by 1 base, with 13 bases between them. The length of the CDR3 is 16 residues. The CDR3 is CASSQGRERPQETQYF. For the CDR3, the DNA is TGCGCCAGCAGCCAAGGCCGGGAGAGACCCCAAGAGACCCAGTACTTC.

V gene TRBV9 combines with J gene TRBJ2-3; D remains unclear. This CDR3 is 13 amino acids long. Germline loops: CDR1 SGDLS, CDR2 YYNGEE. CDR3 sequence: CASLRVDTDTQYF. CDR3 nucleotides: TGTGCATCTCTACGGGTTGACACAGATACGCAGTATTTT.

This clonotype was counted a few times. This chain links TRBV11-1 with TRBJ2-3; D possibly uses TRBD1 or TRBD2 (5 bases each). Germline CDR1 is SGHAT and CDR2 is FQDESV (reference sequence). The CDR3 contains 16 residues. The ends were cut back, 4 bases at V and 0 bases at J, with 14 bases in the middle. The DNA for the CDR3 is TGTGCCAGCAGCTCCCGCCGGGACGGGAGCACAGATACGCAGTATTTT. It specifies CASSSRRDGSTDTQYF.

This clonotype was observed a few times. The DNA for the CDR3 is TGTGCCAGCAGCTTAGTATCTTTCTACGGGACAGTTCCTAATGAGCAGTTCTTC. It is translated as CASSLVSFYGTVPNEQFF. The J gene is TRBJ2-1, the V gene TRBV7-2; 7 bases align to TRBD1. Germline CDR1 is SGHTA and CDR2 is FQGNSA. This CDR3 region has 18 residues. Trimming removed 1 base from V and 7 bases from J; junction bases left unmatched: 16.

With respect to this clonotype: A much more abundant neighbour one base away suggests this may be a read error. V and J are TRBV29-1 and TRBJ2-5; maybe TRBD1 (5 bases). Trimming stripped 4 bases from V and 9 bases from J, with 18 bases between. Germline values: CDR1 SQVTM, CDR2 ANQGSEA. The CDR3 is made up of 13 amino acids. CDR3 sequence (DNA): TGCAGCGTTGGTACGCAGGGCTATAGGGCCCAGTACTTC. Translating gives CSVGTQGYRAQYF.

V is TRBV10-3 and J is TRBJ1-2; TRBD1 is a possible D gene (5 bases). Germline V gene lookup returns CDR1 ENHRY and CDR2 SYGVKD. Deletions cut 2 bases from V and 0 bases from J, with 7 bases between. The CDR3 runs 14 residues. The DNA of the CDR3 is TGTGCCATCAGTGAGGCAGGGACTAACTATGGCTACACCTTC. Translated, it gives CAISEAGTNYGYTF.

This clonotype was recorded a few times. This chain uses TRBV27 with TRBJ2-3, with TRBD1 matching 8 bases. CDR1 and CDR2 (germline): MNHEY, SMNVEV (reference sequence). Trimming cost V 4 bases and J 2 bases; bases outside gene matches: 17. CDR3 length: 19 residues. The CDR3: CASSSYLRGRLGHTDTQYF. In DNA form, the CDR3 reads TGTGCCAGCAGTTCCTACCTCAGGGGGCGCTTAGGACACACAGATACGCAGTATTTT.

The CDR3 nucleotides read TGTGCCAGCAGTGCCAGGAGGACGGGCACGGGTGGCTACGAGCAGTACTTC. This translates into CASSARRTGTGGYEQYF. This chain joins TRBV6-1 and TRBJ2-7; the D gene is possibly TRBD2 (5 bases). This CDR3 is 17 amino acids long. The V and J ends lost 4 bases and 3 bases respectively, with 22 bases between them. Germline CDR1 and CDR2: MNHNS and SASEGT.

The rearrangement joins TRBV5-5 to TRBJ1-2; D is perhaps TRBD1 (6 bases). This CDR3 has 13 amino acids. Trimming shortened V by 4 bases and J by 13 bases, and 20 bases separated the two germline ends. CDR1 and CDR2 (germline): SGHKS, YYEKEE (reference sequence). CDR3 region: CASSVSRSQQGTF. DNA of the CDR3: TGTGCCAGCAGCGTCTCAAGGTCACAACAGGGCACCTTC.

The chain carries TRBV20-1 and TRBJ2-7; maybe TRBD2 (5 bases). V lost 6 bases to trimming and J lost 5 bases, with 17 bases between them. Germline loops: CDR1 DFQATT, CDR2 SNEGSKA (reference sequence). The CDR3 contains 13 residues. CDR3 sequence reads: CSAEIGEQDEQYF. The CDR3 DNA follows: TGCAGTGCAGAGATCGGGGAGCAAGACGAGCAGTACTTC.

This chain joins TRBV10-3 and TRBJ2-3; D possibly matches TRBD1 or TRBD2 (5 bases each). V shed 8 bases and J shed 0 bases, with 12 bases lying between them. Germline V gives CDR1 ENHRY, CDR2 SYGVKD. The CDR3 loop spans 14 amino acids. The CDR3 nucleotides are TGTGCCATCGTCCGGGACGCAAGCACAGATACGCAGTATTTT. It encodes CAIVRDASTDTQYF.